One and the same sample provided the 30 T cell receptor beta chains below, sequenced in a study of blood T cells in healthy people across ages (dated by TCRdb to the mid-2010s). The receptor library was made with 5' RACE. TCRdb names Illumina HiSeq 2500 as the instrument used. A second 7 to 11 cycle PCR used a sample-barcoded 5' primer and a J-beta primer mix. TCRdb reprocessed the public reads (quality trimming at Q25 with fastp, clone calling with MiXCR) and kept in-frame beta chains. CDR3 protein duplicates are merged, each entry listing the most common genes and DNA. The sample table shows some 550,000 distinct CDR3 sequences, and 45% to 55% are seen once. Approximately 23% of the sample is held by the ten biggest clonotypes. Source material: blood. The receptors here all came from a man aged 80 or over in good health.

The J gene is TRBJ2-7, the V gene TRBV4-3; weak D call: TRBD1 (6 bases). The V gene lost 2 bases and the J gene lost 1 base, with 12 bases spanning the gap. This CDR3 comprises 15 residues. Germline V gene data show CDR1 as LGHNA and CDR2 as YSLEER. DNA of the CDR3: TGCGCCAGCAGCCAATTCCAGGGGTTATCCTACGAGCAGTACTTC. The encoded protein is CASSQFQGLSYEQYF.

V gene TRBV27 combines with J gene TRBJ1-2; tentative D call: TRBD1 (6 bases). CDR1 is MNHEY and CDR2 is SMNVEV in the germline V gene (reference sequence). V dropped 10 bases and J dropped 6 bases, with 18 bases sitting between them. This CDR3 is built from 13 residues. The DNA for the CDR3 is TGTGCCACAAAACAGGGCCTCCGTGATGGCTACACCTTC. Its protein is CATKQGLRDGYTF.

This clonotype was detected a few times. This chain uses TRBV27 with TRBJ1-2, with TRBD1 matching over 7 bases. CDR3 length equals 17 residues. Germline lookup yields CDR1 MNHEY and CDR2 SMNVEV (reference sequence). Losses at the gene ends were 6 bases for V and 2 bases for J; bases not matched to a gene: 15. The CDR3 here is CASRPDRASEGNYGYTF. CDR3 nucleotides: TGTGCCAGCAGACCCGACAGGGCCAGCGAGGGGAACTATGGCTACACCTTC.

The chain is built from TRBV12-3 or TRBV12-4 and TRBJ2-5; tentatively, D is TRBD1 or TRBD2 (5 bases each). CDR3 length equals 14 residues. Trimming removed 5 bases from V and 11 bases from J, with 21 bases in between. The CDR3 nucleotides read TGTGCCAGCAGTCCACCTGGGGGTTACAATGAGCAGTACTTC. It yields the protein CASSPPGGYNEQYF.

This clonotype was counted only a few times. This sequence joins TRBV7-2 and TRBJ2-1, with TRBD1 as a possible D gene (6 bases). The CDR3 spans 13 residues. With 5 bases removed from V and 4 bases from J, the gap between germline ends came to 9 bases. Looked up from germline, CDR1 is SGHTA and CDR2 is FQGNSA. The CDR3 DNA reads TGTGCCAGCAGCCACGGACAGTACAATGAGCAGTTCTTC. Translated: CASSHGQYNEQFF.

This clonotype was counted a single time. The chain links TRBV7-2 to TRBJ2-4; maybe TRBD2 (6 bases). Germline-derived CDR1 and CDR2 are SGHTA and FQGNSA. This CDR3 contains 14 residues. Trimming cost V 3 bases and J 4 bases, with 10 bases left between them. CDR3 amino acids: CASSFTGGKNIQYF. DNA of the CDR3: TGTGCCAGCAGCTTTACTGGGGGGAAAAACATTCAGTACTTC. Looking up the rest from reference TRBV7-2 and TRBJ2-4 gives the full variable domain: GAGVSQSPSNKVTEKGKDVELRCDPISGHTALYWYRQSLGQGLEFLIYFQGNSAPDKSGLPSDRFSAERTGGSVSTLTIQRTQQEDSAVYLCASSFTGGKNIQYFGAGTRLSVL.

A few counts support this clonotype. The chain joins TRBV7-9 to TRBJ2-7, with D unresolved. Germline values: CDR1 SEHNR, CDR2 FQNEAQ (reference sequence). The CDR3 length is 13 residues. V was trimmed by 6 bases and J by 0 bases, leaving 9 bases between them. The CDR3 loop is CASSDLLSYEQYF. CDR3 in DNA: TGTGCCAGCAGTGATCTTCTCTCCTACGAGCAGTACTTC.

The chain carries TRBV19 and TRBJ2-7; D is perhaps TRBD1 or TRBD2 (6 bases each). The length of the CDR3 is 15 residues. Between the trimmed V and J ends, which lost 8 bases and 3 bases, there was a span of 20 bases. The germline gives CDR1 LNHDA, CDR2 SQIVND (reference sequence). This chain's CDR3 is CASASRGTSNYEQYF. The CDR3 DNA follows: TGTGCCAGTGCTTCCCGGGGGACAAGCAACTACGAGCAGTACTTC.

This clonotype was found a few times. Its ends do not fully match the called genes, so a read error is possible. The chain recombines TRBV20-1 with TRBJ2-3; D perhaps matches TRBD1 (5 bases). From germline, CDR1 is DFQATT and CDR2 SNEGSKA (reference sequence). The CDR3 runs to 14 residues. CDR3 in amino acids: CSARGSRGTDTQYF. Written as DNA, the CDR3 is TGCAGTGCTAGGGGGTCTAGGGGCACAGATACACAGTATTTT.

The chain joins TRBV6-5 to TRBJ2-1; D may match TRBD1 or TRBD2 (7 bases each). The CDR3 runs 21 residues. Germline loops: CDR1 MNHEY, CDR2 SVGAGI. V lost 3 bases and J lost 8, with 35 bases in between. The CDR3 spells CASSYIRDSGLVGGPFHEQFF. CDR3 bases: TGTGCCAGCAGTTATATCCGGGACAGCGGACTAGTGGGAGGGCCTTTCCATGAGCAGTTCTTC.

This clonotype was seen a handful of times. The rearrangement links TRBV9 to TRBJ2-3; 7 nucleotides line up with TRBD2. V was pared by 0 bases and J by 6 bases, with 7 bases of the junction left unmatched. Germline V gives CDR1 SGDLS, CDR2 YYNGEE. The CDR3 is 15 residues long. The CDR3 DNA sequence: TGTGCCAGCAGCGTAGTTGGCGGGAGAGGGGATACGCAGTATTTT. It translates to CASSVVGGRGDTQYF.

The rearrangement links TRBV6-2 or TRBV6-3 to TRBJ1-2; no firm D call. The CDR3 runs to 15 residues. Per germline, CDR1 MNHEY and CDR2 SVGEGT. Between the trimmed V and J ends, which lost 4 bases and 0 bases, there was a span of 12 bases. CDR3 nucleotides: TGTGCCAGCAGTTTTTCCGCCACCTCTAACTATGGCTACACCTTC. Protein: CASSFSATSNYGYTF.

The CDR3 here is CASSLGEGRRGYEQYF. CDR3 in DNA: TGCGCCAGCAGCTTGGGAGAGGGCCGAAGGGGTTACGAGCAGTACTTC. J is TRBJ2-7 and V is TRBV5-1; D may correspond to TRBD1 or TRBD2 (5 bases each). Looked up from germline, CDR1 is SGHRS and CDR2 is YFSETQ. CDR3 length: 16 residues. Trimming pared 0 bases from V and 4 bases from J, leaving 17 bases between.

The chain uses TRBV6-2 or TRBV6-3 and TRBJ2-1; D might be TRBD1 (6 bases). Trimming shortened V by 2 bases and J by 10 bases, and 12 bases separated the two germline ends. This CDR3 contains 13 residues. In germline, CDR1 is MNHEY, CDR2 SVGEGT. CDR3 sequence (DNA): TGTGCCAGCAGTTACCGGCCAGGGGACGAGCAGTTCTTC. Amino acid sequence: CASSYRPGDEQFF.

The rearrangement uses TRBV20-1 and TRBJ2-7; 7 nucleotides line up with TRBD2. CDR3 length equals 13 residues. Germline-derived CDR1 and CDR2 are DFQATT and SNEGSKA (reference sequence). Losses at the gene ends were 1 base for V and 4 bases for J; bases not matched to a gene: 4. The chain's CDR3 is CSARVPSGYEQYF. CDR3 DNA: TGCAGTGCTAGAGTTCCTAGCGGATACGAGCAGTACTTC.

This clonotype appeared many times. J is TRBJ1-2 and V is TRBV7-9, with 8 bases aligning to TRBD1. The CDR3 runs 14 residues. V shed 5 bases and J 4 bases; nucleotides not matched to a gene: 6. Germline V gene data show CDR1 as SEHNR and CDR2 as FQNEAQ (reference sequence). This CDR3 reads CASSVDRAFYGYTF. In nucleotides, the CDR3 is TGTGCCAGCAGCGTGGACAGGGCGTTCTATGGCTACACCTTC.

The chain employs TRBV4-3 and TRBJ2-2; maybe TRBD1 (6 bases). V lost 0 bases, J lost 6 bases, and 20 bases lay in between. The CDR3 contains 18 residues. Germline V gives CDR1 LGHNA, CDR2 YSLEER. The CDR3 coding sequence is TGCGCCAGCAGCCAAGATCTTAGGACAGACACCTTCCCCGGGGAGCTGTTTTTT. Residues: CASSQDLRTDTFPGELFF.

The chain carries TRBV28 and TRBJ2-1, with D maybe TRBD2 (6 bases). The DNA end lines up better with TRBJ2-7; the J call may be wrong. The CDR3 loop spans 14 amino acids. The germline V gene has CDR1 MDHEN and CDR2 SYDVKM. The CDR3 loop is CASSRVLAYNEQYF. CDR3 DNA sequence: TGTGCCAGCAGCCGGGTACTAGCTTACAATGAGCAGTACTTC.

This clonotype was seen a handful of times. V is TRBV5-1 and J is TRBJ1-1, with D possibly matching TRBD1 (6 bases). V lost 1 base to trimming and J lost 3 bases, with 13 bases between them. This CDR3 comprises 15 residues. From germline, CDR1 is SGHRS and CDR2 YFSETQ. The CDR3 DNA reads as TGCGCCAGCAGCTTGTCTAGCAGGGGTGACACTGAAGCTTTCTTT. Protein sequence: CASSLSSRGDTEAFF.

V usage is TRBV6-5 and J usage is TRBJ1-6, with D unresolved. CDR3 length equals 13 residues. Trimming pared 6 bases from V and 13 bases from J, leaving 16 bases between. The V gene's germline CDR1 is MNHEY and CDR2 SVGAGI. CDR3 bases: TGTGCCAGCAGAAACCGGAGGACGGGGCCCCTCCACTTT. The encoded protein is CASRNRRTGPLHF.

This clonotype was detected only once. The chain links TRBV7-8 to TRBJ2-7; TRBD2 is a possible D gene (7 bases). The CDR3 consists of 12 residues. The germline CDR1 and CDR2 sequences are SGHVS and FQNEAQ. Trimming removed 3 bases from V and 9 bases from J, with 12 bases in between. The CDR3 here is CASSFGGGGQYF. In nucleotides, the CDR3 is TGTGCCAGCAGCTTTGGGGGGGGCGGGCAGTACTTC.

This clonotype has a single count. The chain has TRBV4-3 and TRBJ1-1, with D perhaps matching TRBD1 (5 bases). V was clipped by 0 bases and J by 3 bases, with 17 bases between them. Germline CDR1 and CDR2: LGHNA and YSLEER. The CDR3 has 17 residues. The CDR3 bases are TGCGCCAGCAGCCAAGATGGTGTGGCCAGGGTGGACACTGAAGCTTTCTTT. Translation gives CASSQDGVARVDTEAFF.

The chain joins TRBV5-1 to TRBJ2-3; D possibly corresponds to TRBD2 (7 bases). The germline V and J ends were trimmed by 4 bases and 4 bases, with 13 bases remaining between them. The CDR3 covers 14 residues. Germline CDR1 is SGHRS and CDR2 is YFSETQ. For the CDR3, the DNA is TGCGCCAGCAGCGGGGGGGCGAGAGCAGATACGCAGTATTTT. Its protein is CASSGGARADTQYF.

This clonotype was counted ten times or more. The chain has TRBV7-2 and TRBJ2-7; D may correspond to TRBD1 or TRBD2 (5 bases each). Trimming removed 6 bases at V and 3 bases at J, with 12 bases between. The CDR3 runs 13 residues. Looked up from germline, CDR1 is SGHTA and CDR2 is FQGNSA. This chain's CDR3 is CASSLGVGYEQYF. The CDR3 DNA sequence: TGTGCCAGCAGTTTGGGGGTGGGCTACGAGCAGTACTTC.

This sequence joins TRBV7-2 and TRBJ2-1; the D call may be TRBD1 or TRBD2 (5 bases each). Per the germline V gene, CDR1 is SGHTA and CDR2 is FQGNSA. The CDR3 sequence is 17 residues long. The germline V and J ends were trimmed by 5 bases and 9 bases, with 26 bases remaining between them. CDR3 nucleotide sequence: TGTGCCAGCAGCCTACAACCGGGACGAGCGCCAGAAGGTGAGCAGTTCTTC. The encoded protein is CASSLQPGRAPEGEQFF. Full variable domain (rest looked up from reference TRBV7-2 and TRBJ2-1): GAGVSQSPSNKVTEKGKDVELRCDPISGHTALYWYRQSLGQGLEFLIYFQGNSAPDKSGLPSDRFSAERTGGSVSTLTIQRTQQEDSAVYLCASSLQPGRAPEGEQFFGPGTRLTVL.

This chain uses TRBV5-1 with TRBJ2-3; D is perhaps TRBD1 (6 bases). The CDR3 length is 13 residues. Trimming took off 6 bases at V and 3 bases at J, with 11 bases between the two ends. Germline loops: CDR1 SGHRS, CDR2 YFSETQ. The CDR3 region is CASNQGMTDTQYF. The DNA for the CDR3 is TGCGCCAGCAACCAGGGGATGACAGATACGCAGTATTTT.

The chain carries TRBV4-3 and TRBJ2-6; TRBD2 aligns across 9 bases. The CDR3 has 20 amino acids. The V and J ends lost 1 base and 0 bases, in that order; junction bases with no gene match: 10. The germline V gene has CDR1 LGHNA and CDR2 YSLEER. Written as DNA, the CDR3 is TGCGCCAGCAGCCAAGGATTAAGCCTAGCGGGGATCTCTGGGGCCAACGTCCTGACTTTC. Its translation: CASSQGLSLAGISGANVLTF.

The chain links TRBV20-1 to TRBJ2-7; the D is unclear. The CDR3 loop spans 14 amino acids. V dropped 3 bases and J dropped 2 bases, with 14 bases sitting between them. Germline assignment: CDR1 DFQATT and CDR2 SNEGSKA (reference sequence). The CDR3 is CSASNGQATYEQYF. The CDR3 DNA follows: TGCAGTGCTAGTAACGGCCAAGCCACCTACGAGCAGTACTTC.

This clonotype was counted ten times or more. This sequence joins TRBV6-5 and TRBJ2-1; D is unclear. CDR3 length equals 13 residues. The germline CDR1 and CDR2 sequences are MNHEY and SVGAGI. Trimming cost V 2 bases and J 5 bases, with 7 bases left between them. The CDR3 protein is CASSYRLDNEQFF. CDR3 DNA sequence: TGTGCCAGCAGTTACCGGCTGGACAATGAGCAGTTCTTC.

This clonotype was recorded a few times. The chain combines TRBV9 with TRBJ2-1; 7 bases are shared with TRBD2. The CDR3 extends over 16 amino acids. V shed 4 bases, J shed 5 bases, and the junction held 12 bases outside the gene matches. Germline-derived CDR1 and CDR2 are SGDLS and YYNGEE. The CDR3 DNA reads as TGTGCCAGCAGCCCACCGCAGGCTAGCGGTAACAATGAGCAGTTCTTC. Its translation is CASSPPQASGNNEQFF.